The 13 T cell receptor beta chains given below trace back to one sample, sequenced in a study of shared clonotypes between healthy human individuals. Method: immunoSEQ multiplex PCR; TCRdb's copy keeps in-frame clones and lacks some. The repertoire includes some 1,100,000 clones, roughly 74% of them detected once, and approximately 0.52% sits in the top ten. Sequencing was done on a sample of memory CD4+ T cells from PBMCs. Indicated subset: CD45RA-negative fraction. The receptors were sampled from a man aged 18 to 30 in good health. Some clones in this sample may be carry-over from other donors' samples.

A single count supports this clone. The CDR3 is CASSISGPYGYTF. CDR3 nucleotides: TGTGCCAGTAGTATATCGGGCCCCTATGGCTACACCTTC. This rearrangement joins TRBV19 to TRBJ1-2; D is undetermined. Germline V gene data show CDR1 as LNHDA and CDR2 as SQIVND (reference sequence). The V end lost 2 bases, the J end lost 4 bases, and 8 bases lay between the germline ends. The CDR3 sequence is 13 residues long. Full variable domain (rest looked up from reference TRBV19 and TRBJ1-2): DGGITQSPKYLFRKEGQNVTLSCEQNLNHDAMYWYRQDPGQGLRLIYYSQIVNDFQKGDIAEGYSVSREKKESFPLTVTSAQKNPTAFYLCASSISGPYGYTFGSGTRLTVV.

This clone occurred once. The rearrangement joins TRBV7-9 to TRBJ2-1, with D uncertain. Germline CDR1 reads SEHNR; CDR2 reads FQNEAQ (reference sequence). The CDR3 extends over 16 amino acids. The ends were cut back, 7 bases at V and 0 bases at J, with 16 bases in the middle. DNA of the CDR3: TGTGCCAGCACCAATTTACAGATACGCTCCTACAATGAGCAGTTCTTC. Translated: CASTNLQIRSYNEQFF.

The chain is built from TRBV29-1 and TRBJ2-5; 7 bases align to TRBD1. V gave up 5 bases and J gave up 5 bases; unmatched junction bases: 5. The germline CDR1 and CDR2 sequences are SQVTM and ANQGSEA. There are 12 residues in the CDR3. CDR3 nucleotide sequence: TGCAGCGTTCGACAGGGCTGGGAGACCCAGTACTTC. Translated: CSVRQGWETQYF. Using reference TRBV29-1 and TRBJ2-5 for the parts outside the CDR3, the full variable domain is SAVISQKPSRDICQRGTSLTIQCQVDSQVTMMFWYRQQPGQSLTLIATANQGSEATYESGFVIDKFPISRPNLTFSTLTVSNMSPEDSSIYLCSVRQGWETQYFGPGTRLLVL.

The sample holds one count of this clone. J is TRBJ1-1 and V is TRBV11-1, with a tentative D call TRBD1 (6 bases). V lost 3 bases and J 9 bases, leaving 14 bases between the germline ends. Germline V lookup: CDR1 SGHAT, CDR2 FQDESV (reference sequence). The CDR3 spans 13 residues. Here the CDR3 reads CASSFHRESQAFF. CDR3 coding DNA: TGTGCCAGCAGCTTCCACAGGGAGTCTCAAGCTTTCTTT.

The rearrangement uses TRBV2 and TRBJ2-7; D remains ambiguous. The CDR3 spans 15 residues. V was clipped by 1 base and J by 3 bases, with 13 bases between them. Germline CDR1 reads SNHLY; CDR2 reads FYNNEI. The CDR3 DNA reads TGTGCCAGCAGTGAAGGTATTACCGGCCTCTACGAGCAGTACTTC. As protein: CASSEGITGLYEQYF. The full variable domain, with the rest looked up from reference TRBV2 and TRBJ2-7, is EPEVTQTPSHQVTQMGQEVILRCVPISNHLYFYWYRQILGQKVEFLVSFYNNEISEKSEIFDDQFSVERPDGSNFTLKIRSTKLEDSAMYFCASSEGITGLYEQYFGPGTRLTVT.

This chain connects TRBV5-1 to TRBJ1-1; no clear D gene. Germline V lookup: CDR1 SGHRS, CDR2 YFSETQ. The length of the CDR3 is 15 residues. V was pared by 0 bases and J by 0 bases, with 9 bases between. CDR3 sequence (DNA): TGCGCCAGCAGCTTGGCCGGGGAGATGAACACTGAAGCTTTCTTT. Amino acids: CASSLAGEMNTEAFF.

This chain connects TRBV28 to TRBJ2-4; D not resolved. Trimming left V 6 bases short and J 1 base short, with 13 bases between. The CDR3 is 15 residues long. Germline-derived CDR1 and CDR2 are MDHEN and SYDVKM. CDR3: CASRSDRWAKNIQYF. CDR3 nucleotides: TGTGCCAGCAGGTCGGACCGATGGGCCAAAAACATTCAGTACTTC.

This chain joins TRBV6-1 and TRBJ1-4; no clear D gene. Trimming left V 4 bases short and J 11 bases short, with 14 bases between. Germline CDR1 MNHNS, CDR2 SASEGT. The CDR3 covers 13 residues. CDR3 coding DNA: TGTGCCAGCAGTGGACCTTCAGCGGGGAAACTGTTTTTT. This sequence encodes CASSGPSAGKLFF.

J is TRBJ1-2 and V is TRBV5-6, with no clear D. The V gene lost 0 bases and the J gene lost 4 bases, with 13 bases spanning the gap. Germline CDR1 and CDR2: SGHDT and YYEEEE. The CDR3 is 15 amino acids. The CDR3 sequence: CASSLGSTMFYGYTF. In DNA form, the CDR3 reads TGTGCCAGCAGCTTGGGGTCGACGATGTTCTATGGCTACACCTTC.

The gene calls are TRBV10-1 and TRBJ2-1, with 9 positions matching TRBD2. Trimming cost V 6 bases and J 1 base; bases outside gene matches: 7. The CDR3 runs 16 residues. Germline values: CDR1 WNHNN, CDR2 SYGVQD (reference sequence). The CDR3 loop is CASSGLASKSYNEQFF. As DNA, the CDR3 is TGCGCCAGCAGCGGACTAGCGTCGAAGTCCTACAATGAGCAGTTCTTC.

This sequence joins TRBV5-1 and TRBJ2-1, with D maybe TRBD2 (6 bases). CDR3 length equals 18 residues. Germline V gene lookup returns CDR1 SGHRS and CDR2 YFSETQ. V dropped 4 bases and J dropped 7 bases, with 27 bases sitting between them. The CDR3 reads CASSPRVKGRGPVNEQFF. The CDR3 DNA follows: TGCGCCAGCAGCCCTAGGGTGAAGGGGCGGGGCCCTGTAAATGAGCAGTTCTTC.

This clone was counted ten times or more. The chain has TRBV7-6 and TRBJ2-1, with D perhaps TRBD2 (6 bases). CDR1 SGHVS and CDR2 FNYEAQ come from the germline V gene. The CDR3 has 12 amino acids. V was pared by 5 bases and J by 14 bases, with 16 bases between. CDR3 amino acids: CASSPSQPGEFF. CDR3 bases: TGTGCCAGCAGCCCCAGCCAGCCGGGAGAGTTCTTC.

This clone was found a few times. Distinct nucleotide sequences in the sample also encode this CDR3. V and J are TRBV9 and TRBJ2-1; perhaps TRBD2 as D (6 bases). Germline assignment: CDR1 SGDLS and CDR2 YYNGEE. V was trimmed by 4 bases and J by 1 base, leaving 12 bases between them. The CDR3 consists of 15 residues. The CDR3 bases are TGTGCCAGCAGCCCACGGGAGAAGTCCTACAATGAGCAGTTCTTC. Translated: CASSPREKSYNEQFF.